This T cell receptor beta chain was profiled in a study of T cell responses to AZD1222 COVID-19 vaccine. Study-wide results and caveats: Donors were largely white British and mainly female; clonal diversity was possibly underestimated. Just a handful of AZD1222 recipients were seropositive at baseline.

Clones were read by immunoSEQ multiplex PCR, and TCRdb kept only the in-frame ones, dropping some. There are about 100,000 clones in the sample; 80% to 90% occur only once, and less than 20% lies in the top ten. On this clone: Its target is not known.

The length of the CDR3 is 14 residues. CDR1 and CDR2 (germline): SGHTA, FQGNSA. Trimming took 1 base from V and 7 from J, leaving 11 bases between them. This sequence joins TRBV7-2 and TRBJ1-5; D unclear. The sequence was obtained from an adult in good health. Sequences were derived from peripheral blood, sampled on day 0 of AZD1222 vaccination. Written as DNA, the CDR3 is TGTGCCAGCAGCTTAGACCCGGGATGGCAGCCCCAGCATTTT. Translated, it gives CASSLDPGWQPQHF.